One sample yielded the 3 T cell receptor beta chains listed below, sequenced in a study of blood T cell repertoires in COVID-19. Data came from immunoSEQ multiplex PCR; TCRdb stores just in-frame clones and leaves some out. Here the sample spans roughly 190,000 clones, 75% to 85% being singletons. The specimen sequenced was peripheral blood. Every receptor here comes from a man aged 60 to 69 with acute or convalescent COVID-19.

The chain is built from TRBV19 and TRBJ2-3; D gene ambiguous. V lost 7 bases, J lost 0 bases, and 11 bases lay in between. This CDR3 is built from 14 residues. The germline CDR1 and CDR2 sequences are LNHDA and SQIVND (reference sequence). This CDR3 reads CASKKLSSTDTQYF. In DNA, the CDR3 is TGTGCCAGTAAAAAGCTTTCTAGCACAGATACGCAGTATTTT.

The CDR3 sequence: CASSEEAFFGTGVNEQFF. For the CDR3, the DNA is TGTGCCAGCAGTGAAGAGGCGTTTTTCGGGACAGGGGTGAATGAGCAGTTCTTC. The chain employs TRBV2 and TRBJ2-1; 10 bases fit TRBD1. V lost 1 base, J lost 7 bases, and 13 bases stayed unmatched. CDR3 length: 18 residues. Per the germline V gene, CDR1 is SNHLY and CDR2 is FYNNEI. Full variable domain (missing parts from reference TRBV2 and TRBJ2-1): EPEVTQTPSHQVTQMGQEVILRCVPISNHLYFYWYRQILGQKVEFLVSFYNNEISEKSEIFDDQFSVERPDGSNFTLKIRSTKLEDSAMYFCASSEEAFFGTGVNEQFFGPGTRLTVL.

This sequence joins TRBV11-2 and TRBJ2-5, with D perhaps TRBD2 (6 bases). In germline, CDR1 is SGHAT, CDR2 FQNNGV. Trimming pared 2 bases from V and 2 bases from J, leaving 15 bases between. The CDR3 has 16 residues. The DNA of the CDR3 is TGTGCCAGCAGCTTATTCACCGGGAGATTTCAAGAGACCCAGTACTTC. As protein: CASSLFTGRFQETQYF.